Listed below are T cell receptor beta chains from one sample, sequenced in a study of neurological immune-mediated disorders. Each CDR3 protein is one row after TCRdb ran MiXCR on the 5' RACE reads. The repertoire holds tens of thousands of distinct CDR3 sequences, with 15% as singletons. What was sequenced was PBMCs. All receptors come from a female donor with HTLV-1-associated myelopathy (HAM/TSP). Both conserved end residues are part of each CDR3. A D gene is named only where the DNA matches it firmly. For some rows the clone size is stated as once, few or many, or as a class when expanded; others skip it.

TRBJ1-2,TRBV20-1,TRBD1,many,CSAWTGYGYTF,TGCAGTGCCTGGACAGGGTATGGCTACACCTTC
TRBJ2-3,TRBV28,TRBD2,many,CASRAGGTDTQYF,TGTGCCAGCAGGGCGGGGGGCACAGATACGCAGTATTTT
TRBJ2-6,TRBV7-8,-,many,CASSPRPTVSGANVLTF,TGTGCCAGCAGCCCCAGGCCCACCGTCTCTGGGGCCAACGTCCTGACTTTC
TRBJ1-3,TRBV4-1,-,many,CASSQDLNRSWGNTIYF,TGCGCCAGCAGCCAAGATTTAAACAGGTCCTGGGGGAACACCATATATTTT
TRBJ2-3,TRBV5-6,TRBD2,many,CASSQPNFLAGISTDTQYF,TGTGCCAGCAGCCAACCGAACTTCCTAGCGGGTATCAGCACAGATACGCAGTATTTT
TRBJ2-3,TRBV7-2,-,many,CASSFHGTDTQYF,TGTGCCAGCAGCTTCCACGGAACCGATACGCAGTATTTT
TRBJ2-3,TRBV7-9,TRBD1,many,CASSLALHLPDRGTDTQYF,TGTGCCAGCAGCTTAGCGCTTCACTTGCCGGACAGGGGCACAGATACGCAGTATTTT
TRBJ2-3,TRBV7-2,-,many,CASSGADTQYF,TGTGCCAGCAGCGGGGCAGATACGCAGTATTTT
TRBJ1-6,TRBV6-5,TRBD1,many,CASSKGTGHGSPLHF,TGTGCCAGCAGTAAAGGGACAGGGCATGGGTCACCCCTCCACTTT
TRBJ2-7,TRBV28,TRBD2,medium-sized,CASSLAGGYEQYF,TGTGCCAGCAGTTTAGCGGGGGGCTACGAGCAGTACTTC
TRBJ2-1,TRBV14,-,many,CASSQEWGGEQFF,TGTGCCAGCAGCCAAGAATGGGGCGGTGAGCAGTTCTTC
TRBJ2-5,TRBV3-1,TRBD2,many,CASELAGQETQYF,TGTGCCAGTGAACTAGCGGGGCAAGAGACCCAGTACTTC
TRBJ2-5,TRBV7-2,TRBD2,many,CASSLGISGGQETQYF,TGTGCCAGCAGCTTAGGAATTAGCGGGGGTCAAGAGACCCAGTACTTC
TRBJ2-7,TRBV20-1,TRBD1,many,CSAKEGTGSYEQYF,TGCAGTGCTAAGGAGGGGACAGGGTCCTACGAGCAGTACTTC
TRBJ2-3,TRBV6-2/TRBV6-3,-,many,CASSYGSGGALTDTQYF,TGTGCCAGCAGTTACGGTTCCGGCGGGGCACTCACAGATACGCAGTATTTT
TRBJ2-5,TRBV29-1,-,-,CSVEGPQETQYF,TGCAGCGTTGAAGGTCCCCAAGAGACCCAGTACTTC
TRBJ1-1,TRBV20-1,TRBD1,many,CSATRDRGKNTEAFF,TGCAGTGCCACCCGGGACAGGGGAAAGAACACTGAAGCTTTCTTT
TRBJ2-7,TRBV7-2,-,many,CASSSAPWSDEQYF,TGTGCCAGCAGCTCCGCCCCTTGGTCGGACGAGCAGTACTTC
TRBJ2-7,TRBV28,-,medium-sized,CASSYPEASSSYEQYF,TGTGCCAGCAGTTACCCCGAGGCTAGCAGCTCCTACGAGCAGTACTTC
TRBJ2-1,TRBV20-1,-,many,CSARGVGSGNEQFF,TGCAGTGCTAGAGGAGTGGGAAGTGGGAATGAGCAGTTCTTC
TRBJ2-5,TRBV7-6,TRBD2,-,CVSSSVPSGSDETQYF,TGTGTCAGCAGCTCAGTCCCTAGCGGGAGTGACGAGACCCAGTACTTC
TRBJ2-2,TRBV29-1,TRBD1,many,CSVDGQGANTGELFF,TGCAGCGTGGACGGACAGGGAGCTAACACCGGGGAGCTGTTTTTT
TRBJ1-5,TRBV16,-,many,CASSPDHQPQHF,TGTGCCAGCAGCCCTGATCATCAGCCCCAGCATTTT
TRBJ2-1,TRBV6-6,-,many,CASSGGSSYNEQFF,TGTGCCAGCAGTGGAGGTAGCTCCTACAATGAGCAGTTCTTC
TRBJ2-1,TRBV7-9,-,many,CASSSIRVGNEQFF,TGTGCCAGCAGCTCCATCAGGGTAGGGAATGAGCAGTTCTTC
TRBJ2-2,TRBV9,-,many,CASSVGNGELGELFF,TGTGCCAGCAGCGTAGGAAACGGTGAACTCGGGGAGCTGTTTTTT
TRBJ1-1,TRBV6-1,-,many,CASSELRGTEAFF,TGTGCCAGCAGTGAGCTTCGAGGCACTGAAGCTTTCTTT
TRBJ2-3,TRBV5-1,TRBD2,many,CASSLAGLAGGPAWADTQYF,TGCGCCAGCAGCTTGGCAGGACTAGCGGGGGGGCCGGCGTGGGCAGATACGCAGTATTTT
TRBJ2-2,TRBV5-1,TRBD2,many,CASSFSSGVNTGELFF,TGCGCCAGCAGCTTTTCTAGCGGGGTAAACACCGGGGAGCTGTTTTTT
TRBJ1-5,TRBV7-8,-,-,CVSSLAQNNQPQNF,TGTGTCAGCAGCTTAGCGCAGAACAATCAGCCCCAGAATTTT
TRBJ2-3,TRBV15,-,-,CATKRTSTDTQYF,TGTGCCACCAAGCGGACTAGCACAGATACGCAGTATTTT
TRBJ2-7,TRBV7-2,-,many,CASSLGAGYEQYF,TGTGCCAGCAGCCTGGGGGCGGGGTACGAGCAGTACTTC
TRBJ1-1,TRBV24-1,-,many,CATSDGTEAFF,TGTGCCACCAGTGATGGCACTGAAGCTTTCTTT
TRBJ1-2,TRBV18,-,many,CASSPEQVGYTF,TGTGCCAGCTCACCAGAACAGGTTGGCTACACCTTC
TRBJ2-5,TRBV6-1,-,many,CASSEEFGTQYF,TGTGCCAGCAGTGAAGAATTTGGGACCCAGTACTTC
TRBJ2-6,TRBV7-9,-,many,CASSSQGFSGANVLTF,TGTGCCAGCAGCAGTCAGGGTTTCTCTGGGGCCAACGTCCTGACTTTC
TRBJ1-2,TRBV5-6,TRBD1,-,CASSHGTGGDTF,TGTGCCAGCAGCCATGGGACAGGGGGGGACACCTTC
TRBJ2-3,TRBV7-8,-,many,CASQKSTDTQYF,TGTGCCAGCCAAAAATCCACAGATACGCAGTATTTT
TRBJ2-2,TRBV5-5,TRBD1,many,CASSYGTGPNTGELFF,TGTGCCAGCAGCTACGGGACAGGGCCGAACACCGGGGAGCTGTTTTTT
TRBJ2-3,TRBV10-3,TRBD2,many,CAISGHRTSGRASRTDTQYF,TGTGCCATCAGTGGCCATCGGACTAGCGGGAGGGCATCACGAACAGATACGCAGTATTTT
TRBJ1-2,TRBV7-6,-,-,CASIATGTRCGYTF,TGTGCCAGCATCGCAACCGGGACTCGCTGTGGCTACACCTTC
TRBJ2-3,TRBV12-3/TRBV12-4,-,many,CASSSWTATDTQYF,TGTGCCAGCAGTTCGTGGACCGCCACAGATACGCAGTATTTT
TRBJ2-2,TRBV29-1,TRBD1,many,CSVGQGANTGELFF,TGCAGCGTTGGACAGGGGGCGAACACCGGGGAGCTGTTTTTT
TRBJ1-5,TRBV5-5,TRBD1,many,CASSPRTGMFQPQHF,TGTGCCAGCAGTCCGCGGACAGGGATGTTTCAGCCCCAGCATTTT
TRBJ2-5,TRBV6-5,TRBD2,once,CVSEPGGIPTQYF,TGTGTCAGCGAGCCGGGAGGGATTCCGACCCAGTACTTC
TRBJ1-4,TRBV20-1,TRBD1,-,CSASEPGQGSEKLFF,TGCAGTGCTAGCGAGCCCGGACAGGGTAGTGAAAAACTGTTTTTT
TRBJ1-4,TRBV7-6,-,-,CASSRTETTNEKLFF,TGTGCCAGCAGTCGTACGGAGACAACTAATGAAAAACTGTTTTTT
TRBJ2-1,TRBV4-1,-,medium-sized,CASSRSSVLSYNEQFF,TGCGCCAGCAGCCGGTCTAGCGTCCTTTCCTACAATGAGCAGTTCTTC
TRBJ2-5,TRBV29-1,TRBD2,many,CSVGVAGDETQYF,TGCAGCGTGGGGGTAGCGGGGGACGAGACCCAGTACTTC
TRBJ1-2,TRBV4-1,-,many,CASSQDPGEQYGYTF,TGCGCCAGCAGCCAAGATCCGGGGGAGCAGTATGGCTACACCTTC
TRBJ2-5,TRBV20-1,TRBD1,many,CSGYRDRAQETQYF,TGCAGTGGCTACCGAGACAGGGCGCAAGAGACCCAGTACTTC
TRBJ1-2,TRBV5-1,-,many,CASSLYGGLPSNYGYTF,TGCGCCAGCAGCTTGTACGGGGGGCTCCCCTCTAACTATGGCTACACCTTC